This TCR beta chain was recovered during a study of CD8+CD57+ T cells in acquired aplastic anemia. Study details: Sorting CD4+ and CD8+ cells gave DNA averaging around 3 ug. Study results and caveats: Patients and controls were not found to differ significantly in CD8+ Simpson's diversity.

Turning to this clonotype: Its antigen is unidentified. Its ends do not fully match the called genes, so a read error is possible.

Genomic DNA acted as the template from which TCR beta VDJ combination and CDR3 sequence profiling were carried out. TCRdb called the reads again in MiXCR, with one record for every CDR3 protein. The repertoire consists of hundreds of thousands of distinct CDR3 sequences, with 65% to 75% occurring once and the leading ten covering 3.5% to 4.5%. This receptor was obtained from a human donor in good health, serving as a control. Sequencing was done on a sample of sorted CD4+, CD8+, or CD8+CD57+ T cells (not recorded which) from PBMCs.

CDR3: CASSSMGRETQYFF. The CDR3 bases are TGTGCCAGCAGCTCAATGGGACGCGAGACCCAGTACTTCTTT. This chain connects TRBV7-2 to TRBJ1-6; D might be TRBD1 (5 bases). Germline CDR1 SGHTA, CDR2 FQGNSA. The CDR3 is made up of 14 amino acids.